These 13 T cell receptor beta chains originate from one sample sequenced in a study of blood T cell repertoires in COVID-19. Using immunoSEQ multiplex PCR, the repertoire was profiled, and TCRdb retains in-frame clones only, with some absent. The sample has some 180,000 clones, about four fifths seen once; the top ten hold around 12%. The sample taken for sequencing was peripheral blood. Receptor source: a woman aged 80 or over with COVID-19, enrolled during active disease.

Only a few counts were recorded for this clone. The rearrangement links TRBV27 to TRBJ1-4, with D perhaps matching TRBD1 (5 bases). In germline, CDR1 is MNHEY, CDR2 SMNVEV (reference sequence). Trimming shortened V by 4 bases and J by 4 bases, and 19 bases separated the two germline ends. This CDR3 is built from 17 residues. The CDR3 reads CASSSNLLGALNEKLFF. In nucleotides, the CDR3 is TGTGCCAGCAGTTCTAACCTTCTAGGGGCCCTTAATGAAAAACTGTTTTTT.

V usage is TRBV7-6 and J usage is TRBJ2-3; the D is unclear. Trimming removed 3 bases from V and 2 bases from J, with 12 bases in between. Germline-derived CDR1 and CDR2 are SGHVS and FNYEAQ. This CDR3 region has 15 residues. CDR3 bases: TGTGCCAGCAGCTTTACCGGGTCACACACAGATACGCAGTATTTT. Translated: CASSFTGSHTDTQYF.

V gene TRBV6-5 combines with J gene TRBJ1-6; perhaps TRBD1 as D (6 bases). V lost 6 bases and J 9 bases, leaving 12 bases between the germline ends. Germline lookup yields CDR1 MNHEY and CDR2 SVGAGI. The CDR3 spans 13 residues. The CDR3 loop is CASSRDTGSPLHF. For the CDR3, the DNA is TGTGCCAGCAGCCGGGACACGGGTTCACCCCTCCACTTT.

This sequence joins TRBV4-2 and TRBJ1-1, with no clear D. Germline CDR1 reads LGHNA; CDR2 reads YNFKEQ. The CDR3 length is 13 residues. Trimming pared 3 bases from V and 6 bases from J, leaving 11 bases between. CDR3: CASSHGLGAEAFF. As DNA, the CDR3 is TGTGCCAGCAGCCATGGGCTGGGCGCTGAAGCTTTCTTT.

CDR3 in amino acids: CASSARGYGYTF. CDR3 nucleotide sequence: TGTGCCAGCAGCGCACGGGGCTATGGCTACACCTTC. The chain links TRBV7-8 to TRBJ1-2; D remains unclear. Germline V lookup: CDR1 SGHVS, CDR2 FQNEAQ. Trimming removed 5 bases at V and 4 bases at J, with 8 bases between. This CDR3 contains 12 residues.

The rearrangement uses TRBV5-1 and TRBJ1-2, with 9 bases fitting TRBD1. From germline, CDR1 is SGHRS and CDR2 YFSETQ. V gave up 3 bases and J gave up 8 bases; unmatched junction bases: 2. The CDR3 contains 12 residues. CDR3 loop: CASSWTGEGYTF. The CDR3 DNA reads TGCGCCAGCAGCTGGACAGGGGAGGGCTACACCTTC.

V is TRBV30 and J is TRBJ1-2, with D maybe TRBD1 (6 bases). Germline CDR1 GTSNPN, CDR2 SVGIG (reference sequence). This CDR3 is 13 amino acids long. Trimming took off 5 bases at V and 7 bases at J, with 17 bases between the two ends. The CDR3 loop reads CAWSTHRDGGYTF. The CDR3 DNA is TGTGCCTGGTCTACTCACAGGGACGGTGGCTACACCTTC.

This clone was recorded only once. This chain joins TRBV12-3 or TRBV12-4 and TRBJ1-1; D ambiguous. The CDR3 has 13 amino acids. Deletions cut 5 bases from V and 1 base from J, with 8 bases between. The CDR3 is CASSPQWNTEAFF. The CDR3 DNA sequence: TGTGCCAGCAGTCCTCAGTGGAACACTGAAGCTTTCTTT.

V is TRBV19 and J is TRBJ1-5, with TRBD1 matching 9 bases. Per the germline V gene, CDR1 is LNHDA and CDR2 is SQIVND (reference sequence). CDR3 length equals 14 residues. J lost 5 bases, V lost 7 bases, and 6 bases had no gene match. In nucleotides, the CDR3 is TGTGCCAGTAATGTGGGACAGGGTTATCAGCCCCAGCATTTT. Encoded protein: CASNVGQGYQPQHF.

The rearrangement links TRBV5-1 to TRBJ2-3, with 9 bases that match TRBD2. V lost 4 bases and J lost 2; bases outside the gene matches: 2. This CDR3 comprises 14 residues. Germline CDR1 reads SGHRS; CDR2 reads YFSETQ. CDR3 coding DNA: TGCGCCAGCAGCGCGGGGGGGTACACAGATACGCAGTATTTT. This encodes CASSAGGYTDTQYF.

The V call is TRBV19, the J call TRBJ1-5, with 8 bases matching TRBD1. The CDR3 runs 16 residues. Trimming cost V 4 bases and J 6 bases; bases outside gene matches: 11. Germline loops: CDR1 LNHDA, CDR2 SQIVND (reference sequence). The CDR3 reads CASSTPGGSSAQPQHF. In DNA, the CDR3 is TGTGCCAGTAGTACCCCAGGGGGCAGCTCGGCTCAGCCCCAGCATTTT.

This clone was observed once. CDR3 DNA: TGCGCCAGCAGCTTGGGTAGCGGGAGGGTCGGTGAGCAGTTCTTC. This sequence encodes CASSLGSGRVGEQFF. The rearrangement uses TRBV5-1 and TRBJ2-1; TRBD2 matches 11 bases. Looked up from germline, CDR1 is SGHRS and CDR2 is YFSETQ. The CDR3 has 15 residues. V lost 0 bases to trimming and J lost 9 bases; unmatched junction nucleotides: 5.

The chain uses TRBV19 and TRBJ1-5; TRBD1 agrees at 9 bases. CDR3 length equals 18 residues. The V segment lost 4 bases and the J segment 2 bases; nucleotides outside the gene matches: 12. In germline, CDR1 is LNHDA, CDR2 SQIVND (reference sequence). Here the CDR3 reads CASSTAHTGGSGNQPQHF. CDR3 bases: TGTGCCAGTAGTACCGCACACACAGGGGGCTCAGGCAATCAGCCCCAGCATTTT.